The clone carrying this T cell receptor beta chain was detected many times. Its antigen is currently unknown. Trimming removed 2 bases from V and 5 bases from J; junction bases left unmatched: 3. This CDR3 spans 13 amino acids. Germline CDR1 DFQATT, CDR2 SNEGSKA (reference sequence). This entry is derived from a study of identical twins. A universal primer site was created by template switching, with the cDNA bearing unique molecular identifiers. Each CDR3 protein gets one entry after TCRdb re-called the 5' RACE reads with MiXCR. Among 420,000 or so distinct CDR3 sequences listed, approximately 17% were seen once. Overall study results and limits: Models came in too low on out-of-frame TCR alpha sharing in monozygotic twins. Out-of-frame alpha sequences shared by twins showed excess low generation probability. Cord blood beta clonotypes that were abundant carried fewer insertions, and memory repertoires showed no such trend.

The chain combines TRBV20-1 with TRBJ2-5, with 9 bases fitting TRBD2. What was sequenced was naive T cells sorted from blood. The clonotype comes from a man in his fifties in good health. CDR3 sequence reads: CSARIAGVETQYF. For the CDR3, the DNA is TGCAGTGCTAGAATAGCGGGAGTTGAGACCCAGTACTTC.